This T cell receptor beta chain appears in the sequencing data of a study of T cell repertoires in cytomegalovirus infection. General study points: The response measured ex vivo was dominated by TCR beta clonotypes (HLA-C-restricted and CMV-specific). Based on cumulative public TCR beta family frequency, carriers of CMV plus the relevant HLA were identified.

This clonotype was seen ten or more times. The antigen is unknown. TCRdb called the reads again in MiXCR, with one record for every CDR3 protein. The sample has approximately 140,000 distinct CDR3 sequences, almost 9% seen once. The CDR3 has 14 amino acids. The V and J ends lost 4 bases and 4 bases respectively, with 11 bases between them. The germline CDR1 and CDR2 sequences are LNHDA and SQIVND (reference sequence). The chain is built from TRBV19 and TRBJ2-1; D is possibly TRBD1 (6 bases). The sample taken for sequencing was PBMCs. The source of this sequence is a human donor in good health (CMV status not recorded). Some clones in this sample may be carry-over from other donors' samples. The CDR3 sequence: CASSTTGQYNEQFF. As DNA, the CDR3 is TGTGCCAGTAGTACCACTGGACAGTACAATGAGCAGTTCTTC.